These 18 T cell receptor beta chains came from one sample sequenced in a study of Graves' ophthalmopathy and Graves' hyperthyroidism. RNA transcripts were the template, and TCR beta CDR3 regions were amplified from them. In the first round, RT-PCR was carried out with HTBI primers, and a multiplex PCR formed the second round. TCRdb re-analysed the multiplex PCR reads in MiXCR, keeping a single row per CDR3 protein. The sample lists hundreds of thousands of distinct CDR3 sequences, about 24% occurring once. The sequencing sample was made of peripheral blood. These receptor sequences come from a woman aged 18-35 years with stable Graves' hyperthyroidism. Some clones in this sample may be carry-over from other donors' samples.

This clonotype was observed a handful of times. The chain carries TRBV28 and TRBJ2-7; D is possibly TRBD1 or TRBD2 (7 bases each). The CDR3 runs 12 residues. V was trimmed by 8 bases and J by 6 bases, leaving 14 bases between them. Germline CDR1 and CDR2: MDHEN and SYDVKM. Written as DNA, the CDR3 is TGTGCCAGCTCGGCAGGGGGGGGCGAGCAGTACTTC. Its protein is CASSAGGGEQYF.

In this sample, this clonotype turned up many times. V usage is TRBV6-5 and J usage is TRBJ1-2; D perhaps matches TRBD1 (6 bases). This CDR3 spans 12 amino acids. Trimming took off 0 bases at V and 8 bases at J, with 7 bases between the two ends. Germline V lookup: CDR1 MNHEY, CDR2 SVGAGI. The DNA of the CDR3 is TGTGCCAGCAGTTACTCACAGGGAGGCTACACCTTC. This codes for CASSYSQGGYTF.

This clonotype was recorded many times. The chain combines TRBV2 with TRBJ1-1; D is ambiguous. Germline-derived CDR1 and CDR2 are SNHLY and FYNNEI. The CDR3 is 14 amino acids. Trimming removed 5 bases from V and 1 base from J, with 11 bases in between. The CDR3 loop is CASSFVRENTEAFF. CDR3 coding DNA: TGTGCCAGCAGTTTCGTCCGGGAGAACACTGAAGCTTTCTTT. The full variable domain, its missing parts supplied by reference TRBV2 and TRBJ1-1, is EPEVTQTPSHQVTQMGQEVILRCVPISNHLYFYWYRQILGQKVEFLVSFYNNEISEKSEIFDDQFSVERPDGSNFTLKIRSTKLEDSAMYFCASSFVRENTEAFFGQGTRLTVV.

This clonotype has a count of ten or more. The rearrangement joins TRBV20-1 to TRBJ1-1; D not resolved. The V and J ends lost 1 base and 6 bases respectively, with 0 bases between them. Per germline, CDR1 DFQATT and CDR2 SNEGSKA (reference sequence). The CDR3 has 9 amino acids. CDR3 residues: CSARAEAFF. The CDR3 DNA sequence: TGCAGTGCTAGAGCTGAAGCTTTCTTT.

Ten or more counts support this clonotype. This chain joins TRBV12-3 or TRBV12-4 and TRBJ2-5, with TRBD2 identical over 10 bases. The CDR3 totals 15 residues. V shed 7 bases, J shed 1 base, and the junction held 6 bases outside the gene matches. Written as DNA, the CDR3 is TGTGCCAGCACCCTAGCGGGGGCTTTCCAAGAGACCCAGTACTTC. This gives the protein CASTLAGAFQETQYF.

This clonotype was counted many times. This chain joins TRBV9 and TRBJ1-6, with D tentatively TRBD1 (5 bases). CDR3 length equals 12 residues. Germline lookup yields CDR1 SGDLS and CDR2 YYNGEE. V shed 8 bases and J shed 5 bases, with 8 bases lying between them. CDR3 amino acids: CASGADNSPLHF. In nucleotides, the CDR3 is TGTGCCAGTGGGGCCGATAATTCACCCCTCCACTTT.

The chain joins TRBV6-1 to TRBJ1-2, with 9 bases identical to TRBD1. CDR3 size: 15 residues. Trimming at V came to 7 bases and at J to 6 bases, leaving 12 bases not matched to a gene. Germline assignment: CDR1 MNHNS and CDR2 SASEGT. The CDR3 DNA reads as TGTGCCAGCACCCCCGGGACAGGGTTAATCCATGGCTACACCTTC. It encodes CASTPGTGLIHGYTF.

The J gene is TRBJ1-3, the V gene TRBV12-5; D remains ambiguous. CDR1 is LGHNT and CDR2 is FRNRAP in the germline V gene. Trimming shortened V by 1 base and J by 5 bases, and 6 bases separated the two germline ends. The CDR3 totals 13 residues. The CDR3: CASGLGSRNTIYF. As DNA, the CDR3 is TGTGCTAGTGGTTTGGGTAGCCGAAACACCATATATTTT.

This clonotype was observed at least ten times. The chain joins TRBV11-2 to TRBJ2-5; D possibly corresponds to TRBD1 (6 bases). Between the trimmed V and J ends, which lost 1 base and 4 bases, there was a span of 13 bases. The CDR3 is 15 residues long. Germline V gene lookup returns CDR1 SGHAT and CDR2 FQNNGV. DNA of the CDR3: TGTGCCAGCAGCTTAGGTCAGGGGTTACGAGAGACCCAGTACTTC. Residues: CASSLGQGLRETQYF.

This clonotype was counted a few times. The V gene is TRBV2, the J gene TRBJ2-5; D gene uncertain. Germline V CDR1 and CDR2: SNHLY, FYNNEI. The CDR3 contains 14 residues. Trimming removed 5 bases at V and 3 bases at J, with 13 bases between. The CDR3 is CASSYIYNKETQYF. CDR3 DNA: TGTGCCAGCAGTTACATATACAACAAAGAGACCCAGTACTTC.

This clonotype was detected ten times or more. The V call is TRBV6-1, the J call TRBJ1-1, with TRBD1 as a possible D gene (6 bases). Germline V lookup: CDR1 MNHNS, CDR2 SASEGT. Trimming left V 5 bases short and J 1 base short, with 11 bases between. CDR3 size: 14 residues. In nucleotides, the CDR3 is TGTGCCAGCAGTAGACAGGCGGGGAACACTGAAGCTTTCTTT. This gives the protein CASSRQAGNTEAFF.

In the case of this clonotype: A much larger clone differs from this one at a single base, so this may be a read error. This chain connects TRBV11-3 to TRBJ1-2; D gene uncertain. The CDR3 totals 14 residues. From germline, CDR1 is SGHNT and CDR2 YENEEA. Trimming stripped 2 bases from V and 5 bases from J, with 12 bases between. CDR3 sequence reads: CASSLRVGSYGYTF. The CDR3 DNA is TGTGCCAGCAGCTTAAGAGTAGGATCTTATGGCTACACCTTC.

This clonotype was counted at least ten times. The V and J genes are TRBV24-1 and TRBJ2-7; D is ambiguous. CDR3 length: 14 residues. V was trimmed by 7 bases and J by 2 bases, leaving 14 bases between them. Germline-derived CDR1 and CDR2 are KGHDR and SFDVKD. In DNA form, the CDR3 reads TGTGCCACCAGCGCCCCATTCCATCCCTACGAGCAGTACTTC. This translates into CATSAPFHPYEQYF.

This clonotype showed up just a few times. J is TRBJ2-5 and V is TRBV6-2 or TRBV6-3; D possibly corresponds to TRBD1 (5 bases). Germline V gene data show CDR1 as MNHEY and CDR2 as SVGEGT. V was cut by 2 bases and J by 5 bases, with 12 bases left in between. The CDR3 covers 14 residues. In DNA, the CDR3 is TGTGCCAGCAGTTACCGACAGTACGAGGAGACCCAGTACTTC. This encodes CASSYRQYEETQYF.

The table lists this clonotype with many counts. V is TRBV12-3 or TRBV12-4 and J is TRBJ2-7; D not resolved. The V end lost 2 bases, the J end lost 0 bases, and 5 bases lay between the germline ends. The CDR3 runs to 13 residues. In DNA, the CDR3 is TGTGCCAGCAGTTTACACGGCTCCTACGAGCAGTACTTC. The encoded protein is CASSLHGSYEQYF.

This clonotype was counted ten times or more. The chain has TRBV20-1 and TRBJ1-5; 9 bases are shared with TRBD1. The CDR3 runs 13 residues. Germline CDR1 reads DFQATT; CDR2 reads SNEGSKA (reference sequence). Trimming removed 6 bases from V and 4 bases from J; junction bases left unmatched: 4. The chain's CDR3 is CSAGQGGNQPQHF. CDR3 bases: TGCAGTGCGGGACAGGGTGGAAATCAGCCCCAGCATTTT.

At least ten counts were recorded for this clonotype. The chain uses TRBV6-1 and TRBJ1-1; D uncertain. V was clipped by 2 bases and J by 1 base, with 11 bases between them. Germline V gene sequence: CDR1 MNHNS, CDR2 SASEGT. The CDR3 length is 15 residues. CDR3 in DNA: TGTGCCAGCAGTGAATGGCTCATCCAGAACACTGAAGCTTTCTTT. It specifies CASSEWLIQNTEAFF.

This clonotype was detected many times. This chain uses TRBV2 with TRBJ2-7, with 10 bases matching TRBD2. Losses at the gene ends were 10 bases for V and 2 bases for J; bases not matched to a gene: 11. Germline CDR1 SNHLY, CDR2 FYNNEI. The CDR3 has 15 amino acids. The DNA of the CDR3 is TGTGCCACCGAGCCCCAGCGGGGGGGTGCCTACGAGCAGTACTTC. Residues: CATEPQRGGAYEQYF.